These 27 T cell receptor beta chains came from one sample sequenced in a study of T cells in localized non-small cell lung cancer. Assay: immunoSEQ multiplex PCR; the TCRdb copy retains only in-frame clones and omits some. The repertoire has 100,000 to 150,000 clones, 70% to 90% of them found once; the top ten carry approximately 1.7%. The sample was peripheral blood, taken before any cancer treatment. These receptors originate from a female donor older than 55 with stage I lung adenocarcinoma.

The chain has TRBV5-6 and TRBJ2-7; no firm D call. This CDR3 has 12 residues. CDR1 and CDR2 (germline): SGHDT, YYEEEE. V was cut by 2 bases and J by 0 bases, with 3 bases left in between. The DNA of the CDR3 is TGTGCCAGCAGCTTCTACTCCTACGAGCAGTACTTC. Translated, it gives CASSFYSYEQYF.

CDR3: CASSPLADKETQYF. For the CDR3, the DNA is TGCGCCAGCAGCCCTCTAGCGGACAAAGAGACCCAGTACTTC. J is TRBJ2-5 and V is TRBV5-1; 7 nucleotides agree with TRBD2. V gave up 4 bases and J gave up 3 bases; unmatched junction bases: 6. The CDR3 is 14 residues long. Looked up from germline, CDR1 is SGHRS and CDR2 is YFSETQ.

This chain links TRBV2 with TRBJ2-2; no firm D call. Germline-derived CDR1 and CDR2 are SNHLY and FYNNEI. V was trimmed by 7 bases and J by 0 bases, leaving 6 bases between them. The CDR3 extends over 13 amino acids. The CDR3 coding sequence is TGTGCCAGCAAGAGAACGAACACCGGGGAGCTGTTTTTT. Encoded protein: CASKRTNTGELFF.

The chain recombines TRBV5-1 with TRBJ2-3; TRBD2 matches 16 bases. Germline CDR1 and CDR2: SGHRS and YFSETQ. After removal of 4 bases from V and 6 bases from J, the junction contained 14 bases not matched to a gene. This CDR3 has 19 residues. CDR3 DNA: TGCGCCAGCAGCGGGACTAGCGGGAGGGCCGACGAAGGGTGGGATACGCAGTATTTT. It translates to CASSGTSGRADEGWDTQYF. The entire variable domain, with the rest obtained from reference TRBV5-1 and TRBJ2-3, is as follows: KAGVTQTPRYLIKTRGQQVTLSCSPISGHRSVSWYQQTPGQGLQFLFEYFSETQRNKGNFPGRFSGRQFSNSRSEMNVSTLELGDSALYLCASSGTSGRADEGWDTQYFGPGTRLTVL.

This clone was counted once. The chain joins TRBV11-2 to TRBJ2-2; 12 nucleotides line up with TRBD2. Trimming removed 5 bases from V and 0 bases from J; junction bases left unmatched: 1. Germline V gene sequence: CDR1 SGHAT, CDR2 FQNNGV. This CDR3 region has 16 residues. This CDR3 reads CASSPSGRANTGELFF. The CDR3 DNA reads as TGTGCCAGCAGCCCTAGCGGGAGGGCGAACACCGGGGAGCTGTTTTTT.

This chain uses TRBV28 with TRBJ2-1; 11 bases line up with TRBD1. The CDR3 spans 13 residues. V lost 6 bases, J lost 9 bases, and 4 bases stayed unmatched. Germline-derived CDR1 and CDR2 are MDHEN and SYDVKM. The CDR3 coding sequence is TGTGCCAGCAGGGACAGGGGGCGAACTGAGCAGTTCTTC. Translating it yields CASRDRGRTEQFF.

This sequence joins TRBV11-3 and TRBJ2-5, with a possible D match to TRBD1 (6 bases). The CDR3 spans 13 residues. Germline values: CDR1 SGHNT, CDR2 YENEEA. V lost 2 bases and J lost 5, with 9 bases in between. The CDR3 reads CASSLSGVETQYF. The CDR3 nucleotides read TGTGCCAGCAGCTTATCAGGGGTGGAGACCCAGTACTTC. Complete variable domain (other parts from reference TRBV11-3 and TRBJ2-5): EAGVVQSPRYKIIEKKQPVAFWCNPISGHNTLYWYLQNLGQGPELLIRYENEEAVDDSQLPKDRFSAERLKGVDSTLKIQPAELGDSAVYLCASSLSGVETQYFGPGTRLLVL.

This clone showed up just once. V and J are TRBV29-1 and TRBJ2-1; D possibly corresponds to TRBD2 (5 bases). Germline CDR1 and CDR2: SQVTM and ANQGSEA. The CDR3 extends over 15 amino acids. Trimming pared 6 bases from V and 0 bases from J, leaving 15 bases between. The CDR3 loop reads CSVRGPASSYNEQFF. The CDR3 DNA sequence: TGCAGCGTCAGAGGGCCAGCGAGCTCCTACAATGAGCAGTTCTTC.

CDR3 nucleotides: TGCGCCAGCAGCCCCGGGGAGCGGAACTACAATGAGCAGTTCTTC. Its translation: CASSPGERNYNEQFF. This chain connects TRBV5-1 to TRBJ2-1; TRBD2 might be the D (5 bases). Germline CDR1 and CDR2: SGHRS and YFSETQ. The ends were cut back, 4 bases at V and 3 bases at J, with 14 bases in the middle. The CDR3 runs to 15 residues.

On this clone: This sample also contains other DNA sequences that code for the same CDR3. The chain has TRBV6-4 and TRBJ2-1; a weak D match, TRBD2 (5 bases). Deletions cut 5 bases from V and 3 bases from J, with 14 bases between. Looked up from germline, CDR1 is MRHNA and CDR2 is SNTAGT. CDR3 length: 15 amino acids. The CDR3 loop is CASSPSGENYNEQFF. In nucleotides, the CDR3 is TGTGCCAGCAGTCCCAGTGGGGAGAACTACAATGAGCAGTTCTTC.

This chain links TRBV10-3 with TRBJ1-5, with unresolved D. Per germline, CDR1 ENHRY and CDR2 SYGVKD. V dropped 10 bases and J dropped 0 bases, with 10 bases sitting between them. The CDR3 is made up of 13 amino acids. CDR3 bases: TGTGCCACTAGAAGTAATAGCAATCAGCCCCAGCATTTT. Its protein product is CATRSNSNQPQHF.

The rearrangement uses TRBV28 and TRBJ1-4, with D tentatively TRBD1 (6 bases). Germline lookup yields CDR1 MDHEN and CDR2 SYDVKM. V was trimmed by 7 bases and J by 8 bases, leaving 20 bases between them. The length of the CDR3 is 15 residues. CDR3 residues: CASKTGGGRGEKLFF. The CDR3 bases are TGTGCCAGCAAAACAGGCGGCGGGAGGGGGGAAAAACTGTTTTTT.

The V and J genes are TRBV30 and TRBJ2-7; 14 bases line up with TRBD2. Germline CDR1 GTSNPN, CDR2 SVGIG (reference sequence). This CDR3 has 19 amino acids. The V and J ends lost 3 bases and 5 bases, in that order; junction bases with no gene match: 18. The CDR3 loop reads CAWSTSGTSGSGVRNEQYF. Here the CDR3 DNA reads TGTGCCTGGAGCACATCGGGGACTAGCGGGAGTGGGGTTCGGAACGAGCAGTACTTC.

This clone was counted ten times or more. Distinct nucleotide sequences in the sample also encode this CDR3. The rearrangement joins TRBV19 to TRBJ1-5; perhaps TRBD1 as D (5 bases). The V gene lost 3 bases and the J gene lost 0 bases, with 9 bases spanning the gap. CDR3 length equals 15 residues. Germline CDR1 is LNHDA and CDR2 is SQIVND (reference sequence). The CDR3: CASSIDSGSNQPQHF. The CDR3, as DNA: TGTGCCAGTAGTATTGACAGTGGTAGCAATCAGCCCCAGCATTTT. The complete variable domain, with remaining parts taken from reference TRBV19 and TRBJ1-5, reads DGGITQSPKYLFRKEGQNVTLSCEQNLNHDAMYWYRQDPGQGLRLIYYSQIVNDFQKGDIAEGYSVSREKKESFPLTVTSAQKNPTAFYLCASSIDSGSNQPQHFGDGTRLSIL.

The CDR3 reads CASSEDPRRLVYF. CDR3 bases: TGTGCCAGCAGTGAAGACCCCCGGCGGTTAGTGTATTTT. The rearrangement links TRBV2 to TRBJ1-3; D call uncertain. Germline V gene data show CDR1 as SNHLY and CDR2 as FYNNEI. This CDR3 is built from 13 residues. V dropped 1 base and J dropped 16 bases, with 17 bases sitting between them.

The CDR3 sequence: CAISEVRGRETQYF. The CDR3 coding sequence is TGTGCCATCAGTGAGGTGAGGGGTAGAGAGACCCAGTACTTC. The gene calls are TRBV10-3 and TRBJ2-5; D possibly matches TRBD1 or TRBD2 (5 bases each). The V end lost 2 bases, the J end lost 4 bases, and 11 bases lay between the germline ends. The CDR3 contains 14 residues. Germline V CDR1 and CDR2: ENHRY, SYGVKD.

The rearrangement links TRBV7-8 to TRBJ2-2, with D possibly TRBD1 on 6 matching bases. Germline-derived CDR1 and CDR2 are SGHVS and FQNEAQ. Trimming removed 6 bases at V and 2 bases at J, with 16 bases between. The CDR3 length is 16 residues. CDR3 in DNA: TGTGCCAGCAGACTAAGGGACACACCTAACACCGGGGAGCTGTTTTTT. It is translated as CASRLRDTPNTGELFF.

The CDR3 here is CASSEGPRLSSYEQYF. The CDR3, as DNA: TGTGCCAGCAGTGAAGGTCCGCGACTCAGCTCCTACGAGCAGTACTTC. The chain recombines TRBV6-1 with TRBJ2-7, with D uncertain. The CDR3 extends over 16 amino acids. Trimming removed 1 base at V and 0 bases at J, with 13 bases between. Germline assignment: CDR1 MNHNS and CDR2 SASEGT.

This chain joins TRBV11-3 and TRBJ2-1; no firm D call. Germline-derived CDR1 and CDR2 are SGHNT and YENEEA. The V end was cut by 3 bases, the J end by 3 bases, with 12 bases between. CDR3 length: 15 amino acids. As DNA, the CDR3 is TGTGCCAGCAGCTTCAGGAAAGAGGACTACAATGAGCAGTTCTTC. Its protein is CASSFRKEDYNEQFF.

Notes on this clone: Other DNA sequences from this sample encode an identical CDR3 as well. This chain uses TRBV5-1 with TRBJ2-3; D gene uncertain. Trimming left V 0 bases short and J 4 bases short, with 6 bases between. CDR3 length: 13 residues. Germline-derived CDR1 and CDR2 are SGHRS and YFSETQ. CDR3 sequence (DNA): TGCGCCAGCAGCTTGGGCTCTCCAGATACGCAGTATTTT. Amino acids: CASSLGSPDTQYF.

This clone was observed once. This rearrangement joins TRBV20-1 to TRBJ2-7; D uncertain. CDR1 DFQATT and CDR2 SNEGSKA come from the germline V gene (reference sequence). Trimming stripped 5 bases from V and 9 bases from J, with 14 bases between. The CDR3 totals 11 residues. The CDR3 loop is CSAARREMQYF. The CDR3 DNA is TGCAGTGCTGCCCGGAGAGAAATGCAGTACTTC.

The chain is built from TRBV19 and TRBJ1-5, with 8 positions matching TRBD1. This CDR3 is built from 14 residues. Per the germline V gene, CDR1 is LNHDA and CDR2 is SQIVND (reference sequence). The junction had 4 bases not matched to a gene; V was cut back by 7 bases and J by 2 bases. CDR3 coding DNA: TGTGCCAGTACCCTGACAGGGGGCAATCAGCCCCAGCATTTT. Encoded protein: CASTLTGGNQPQHF.

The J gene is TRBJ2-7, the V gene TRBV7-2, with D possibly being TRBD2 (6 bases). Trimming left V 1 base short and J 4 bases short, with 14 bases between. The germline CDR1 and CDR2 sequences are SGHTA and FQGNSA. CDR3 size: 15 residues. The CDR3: CASSLGGTAIYEQYF. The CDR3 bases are TGTGCCAGCAGCTTAGGGGGGACTGCTATTTACGAGCAGTACTTC.

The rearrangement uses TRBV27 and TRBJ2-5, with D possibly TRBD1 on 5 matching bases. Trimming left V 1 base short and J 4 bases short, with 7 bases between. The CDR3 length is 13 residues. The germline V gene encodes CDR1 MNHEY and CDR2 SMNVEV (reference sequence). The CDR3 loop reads CASSLYRGETQYF. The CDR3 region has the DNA TGTGCCAGCAGTTTATATAGGGGAGAGACCCAGTACTTC.

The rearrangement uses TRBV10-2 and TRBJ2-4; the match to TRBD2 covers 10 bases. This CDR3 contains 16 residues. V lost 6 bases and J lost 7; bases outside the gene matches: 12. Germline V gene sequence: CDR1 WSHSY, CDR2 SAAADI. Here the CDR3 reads CASSLSPSGSFNIQYF. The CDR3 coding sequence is TGCGCCAGCAGCCTCTCCCCTAGCGGGAGTTTTAACATTCAGTACTTC.

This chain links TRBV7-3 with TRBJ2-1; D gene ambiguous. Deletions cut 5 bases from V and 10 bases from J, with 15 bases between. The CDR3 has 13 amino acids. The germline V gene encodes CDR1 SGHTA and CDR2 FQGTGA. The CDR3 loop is CASSPFYSEEQFF. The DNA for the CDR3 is TGTGCCAGCAGCCCCTTCTACAGCGAAGAGCAGTTCTTC.

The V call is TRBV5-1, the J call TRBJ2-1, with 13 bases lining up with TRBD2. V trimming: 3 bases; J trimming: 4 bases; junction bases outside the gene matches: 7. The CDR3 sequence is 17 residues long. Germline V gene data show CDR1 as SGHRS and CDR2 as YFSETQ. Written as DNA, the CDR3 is TGCGCCAGCAGCTCCGCCGGGACTAGCGGGATTTACAATGAGCAGTTCTTC. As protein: CASSSAGTSGIYNEQFF.